This T cell receptor beta chain was identified during a study of T cell responses to AZD1222 COVID-19 vaccine. Study conclusions and caveats: A mostly white British donor set with more females was recruited, and clonal diversity was possibly underestimated. The peak T cell response came first, and repertoires were sampled only after it. Spike-specific TCR repertoires showed rising breadth and depth after two AZD1222 doses. The study reported that nearly half of spike-specific TCRs target unmutated variant regions.

Concerning this clone: Its antigen remains unidentified.

CDR1 is DFQATT, CDR2 SNEGSKA, per germline (reference sequence). The V and J ends lost 6 bases and 6 bases, in that order; junction bases with no gene match: 2. This CDR3 contains 11 residues. Produced via immunoSEQ multiplex PCR; TCRdb's table is partial and in-frame only. This sample has 100,000 or so clones, with about 88% found just once. This sample comprised peripheral blood, obtained on day 0 of AZD1222 vaccination. The J gene is TRBJ2-7, the V gene TRBV20-1; 10 bases fit TRBD1. This clonotype was sampled from an adult in good health. In DNA form, the CDR3 reads TGCAGTGCCCGGACAGGGGGCGAGCAGTACTTC. Its protein product is CSARTGGEQYF.